The rows below give T cell receptor beta chains drawn from one sample of a study of T cells in Graves' hyperthyroidism and ophthalmopathy. TCRdb ran MiXCR on the multiplex PCR reads and lists one entry per CDR3 protein. The sample yields a few hundred thousand distinct CDR3 sequences, about a sixth seen once. Sequencing was carried out using blood. The receptors were gathered from a woman between 18 and 29 years old with Graves' hyperthyroidism. Both conserved end residues are part of each CDR3. D genes are given only for firm matches. Not all rows give a size; the values are once, few, many and, for expanded clones, a class.

>few|TRBJ1-2|.|14|TRBV28
CASSINAGAGGYTF
>many|TRBJ1-6|TRBD1|15|TRBV3-1
CASSLDRGFSSPLHF
>many|TRBJ2-2|.|13|TRBV20-1
CSASGLYTGELFF
>few|TRBJ2-7|TRBD1|16|TRBV13
CASSSLKDRGLNEQYF
>few|TRBJ1-2|.|15|TRBV7-2
CASSLEGEIGYGYTF
>many|TRBJ2-5|.|15|TRBV9
CASSSIPQVGETQYF
>many|TRBJ2-1|TRBD2|16|TRBV28
CASGLAGANSYNEQFF
>many|TRBJ2-4|.|14|TRBV7-2
CASSPEIAKNIQYF
>many|TRBJ2-7|.|16|TRBV6-1
CASSYGKSGTLYEQYF
>few|TRBJ2-5|TRBD2|15|TRBV2
CASSEEAGREETQYF
>many|TRBJ1-5|.|15|TRBV13
CASSQTAQPGAPQHF
>.|TRBJ1-2|TRBD1|14|TRBV28
CASSPRGRGPGYTF
>many|TRBJ1-6|.|13|TRBV5-6
CASSLNRDSPLHF
>.|TRBJ2-5|TRBD1|14|TRBV5-1
CASSWGTGSETQYF
>many|TRBJ1-1|.|13|TRBV10-3
CAIRVLMNTEAFF
>.|TRBJ2-1|.|13|TRBV3-1
CASSSTGPNEQFF
>few|TRBJ2-7|.|15|TRBV20-1
CSASSDGMSSYEQYF
>many|TRBJ2-1|TRBD2|16|TRBV5-1
CASSAGLARGTNEQFF